The rows below give T cell receptor beta chains drawn from one sample of a study of monozygotic twins with inflammatory bowel disease. TCRdb re-called the 5' RACE reads and shows each CDR3 protein once, DNA omitted. This listing includes about 450,000 distinct CDR3 sequences. Sequencing input: blood. Receptors originate from a human donor with ulcerative colitis or Crohn's disease, or a healthy co-twin of an affected twin (not recorded which). Both conserved end residues are part of each CDR3.

>15|TRBJ1-2|TRBV5-1
CASSLLPGQDYGYTF
>15|TRBJ2-7|TRBV7-2
CASSSHRDLPYEQYF
>16|TRBJ2-3|TRBV4-3
CASSQGPREGTDTQYF
>15|TRBJ2-3|TRBV2
CASTVGTYSTDTQYF
>13|TRBJ2-5|TRBV3-1
CASSYIAQETQYF
>15|TRBJ1-5|TRBV19
CASSIRQGPDQPQHF
>18|TRBJ2-1|TRBV20-1
CSARGTVSLAGRYNEQFF
>16|TRBJ2-5|TRBV20-1
CSARITPGGYQETQYF
>14|TRBJ1-4|TRBV7-9
CASSLDGVGEKLFF
>13|TRBJ1-1|TRBV27
CASRRTTNTEAFF
>18|TRBJ2-3|TRBV4-3
CASSQELAGGPGADTQYF
>15|TRBJ1-2|TRBV5-1
CASSRNRDTNYGYTF
>15|TRBJ2-1|TRBV15
CATSSLAGLANEQFF
>16|TRBJ1-3|TRBV3-1
CASSRRDALSGNTIYF
>17|TRBJ2-3|TRBV4-2
CASSSTGLFSSTDTQYF
>15|TRBJ1-6|TRBV5-1
CASSRDSGLRKDLHF
>13|TRBJ1-1|TRBV3-1
CASSLRQGIEAFF
>15|TRBJ2-1|TRBV25-1
CASSGLAGIGNEQFF
>13|TRBJ2-2|TRBV13
CASSLLRPGELFF
>13|TRBJ1-1|TRBV20-1
CSAPSRVNTEAFF
>14|TRBJ1-5|TRBV9
CASSRQWGPQPQHF
>15|TRBJ1-2|TRBV7-6
CASSLRELGTGGYTF
>19|TRBJ2-1|TRBV4-2
CASSQLGTSGMGAYNEQFF
>16|TRBJ2-1|TRBV9
CASSTLAGPSYNEQFF